This TCR beta chain was documented in a study of blood T cell repertoires in COVID-19. Source study methods: Nucleated cell number was recorded as an estimate derived from reference gene primer amplification. Clones were read by immunoSEQ multiplex PCR, and TCRdb kept only the in-frame ones, dropping some. V and J calls and clone size are given by that table; D and trimming were obtained from the DNA. The sample contains some 110,000 clones, around 80% of which appear only once. The CDR3 is 17 amino acids. Trimming removed 5 bases from V and 6 bases from J, with 20 bases in between. Germline CDR1 SNHLY, CDR2 FYNNEI.

Material for sequencing was peripheral blood. The source is a man between 70 and 80 years old with acute or convalescent COVID-19. The rearrangement links TRBV2 to TRBJ1-6, with a possible D match to TRBD1 (6 bases). Here the CDR3 DNA reads TGTGCCAGCAGTACCTGGCAGGGGATTATTGGTAATTCACCCCTCCACTTT. Protein: CASSTWQGIIGNSPLHF.